This T cell receptor beta chain was obtained from a study of blood T cell repertoires in COVID-19. Study-level background: PBMCs, B-cell-depleted T cells, or T cells provided the cDNA or gDNA that made up the material.

The germline gives CDR1 LNHNV, CDR2 YYDKDF (reference sequence). CDR3 length: 14 residues. After removal of 4 bases from V and 9 bases from J, the junction contained 5 bases not matched to a gene. Clones were sequenced by immunoSEQ multiplex PCR, and TCRdb holds only the in-frame ones, with some missing. The sample contains about 81,000 clones, around 88% of which appear only once. This receptor was obtained from a human donor in a cohort sampled during active COVID-19. The specimen was peripheral blood. The V call is TRBV15, the J call TRBJ1-6; 8 bases are a match to TRBD1. Here the CDR3 reads CATSIGQGGSPLHF. The CDR3 nucleotides read TGTGCCACCAGCATCGGACAGGGAGGTTCACCCCTCCACTTT.